Presented here are 23 T cell receptor beta chains from one specimen sequenced in a study of identical twins. TCRdb recomputed calls from the 5' RACE reads with MiXCR, one row per CDR3 protein. The sample includes around 240,000 distinct CDR3 sequences, around 6.6% seen only once; the top ten take roughly 3.9%. The same sample was also studied in work on yellow fever vaccine responses in identical twins.

Material: memory (CD45RO+) T cells sorted from blood. These receptors all stem from a young woman in good health.

The chain employs TRBV4-2 and TRBJ2-1, with D perhaps TRBD2 (5 bases). The V and J ends lost 4 bases and 4 bases respectively, with 20 bases between them. Looked up from germline, CDR1 is LGHNA and CDR2 is YNFKEQ. The CDR3 length is 17 residues. The chain's CDR3 is CASSRRSSFPPYNEQFF. The DNA for the CDR3 is TGTGCCAGCAGCCGAAGATCTAGCTTCCCACCATACAATGAGCAGTTCTTC.

The chain couples TRBV7-6 to TRBJ2-3; D may be TRBD1 (5 bases). The CDR3 has 12 residues. Between the trimmed V and J ends, which lost 2 bases and 5 bases, there was a span of 5 bases. CDR1 SGHVS and CDR2 FNYEAQ come from the germline V gene. CDR3 sequence: CASSLQGDTQYF. For the CDR3, the DNA is TGTGCCAGCAGCTTACAGGGAGATACGCAGTATTTT.

In its sample, this clonotype was seen many times. CDR3 region: CASSLQHLHTDTQYF. DNA for the CDR3: TGTGCCAGCAGTCTACAACACCTTCACACAGATACGCAGTATTTT. The chain is built from TRBV28 and TRBJ2-3; no firm D call. CDR3 length: 15 amino acids. V lost 5 bases to trimming and J lost 2 bases, with 14 bases between them. Germline V gene data show CDR1 as MDHEN and CDR2 as SYDVKM.

This clonotype has just a few counts. This chain joins TRBV28 and TRBJ2-5; 11 bases map to TRBD2. V trimming: 2 bases; J trimming: 2 bases; junction bases outside the gene matches: 4. The CDR3 covers 16 residues. Germline CDR1 is MDHEN and CDR2 is SYDVKM. As DNA, the CDR3 is TGTGCCAGCAGTTTAGCGGGGACTAGCGGACAAGAGACCCAGTACTTC. Protein: CASSLAGTSGQETQYF.

In its sample, this clonotype was seen a few times. This chain joins TRBV11-2 and TRBJ2-1; 7 positions match TRBD2. V gave up 0 bases and J gave up 5 bases; unmatched junction bases: 10. The CDR3 has 17 amino acids. Germline V gene lookup returns CDR1 SGHAT and CDR2 FQNNGV. The CDR3 sequence: CASSLDSGLGFDNEQFF. Written as DNA, the CDR3 is TGTGCCAGCAGCTTAGACAGCGGACTAGGATTCGACAATGAGCAGTTCTTC.

This clonotype was seen at least ten times. The V gene is TRBV12-3 or TRBV12-4, the J gene TRBJ2-7, with 8 bases that match TRBD1. The junction had 8 bases not matched to a gene; V was cut back by 5 bases and J by 5 bases. CDR3 size: 14 residues. CDR3 DNA: TGTGCCAGCAGTCGGACAGGGAAGTACGACGAGCAGTACTTC. Translating gives CASSRTGKYDEQYF.

This CDR3 reads CASSPGGLGEKLFF. In DNA form, the CDR3 reads TGCGCCAGCAGTCCAGGAGGGTTGGGTGAAAAACTGTTTTTT. V gene TRBV10-1 combines with J gene TRBJ1-4; D unresolved. The CDR3 covers 14 residues. CDR1 is WNHNN and CDR2 is SYGVQD in the germline V gene (reference sequence). The V end lost 5 bases, the J end lost 7 bases, and 14 bases lay between the germline ends.

This clonotype was observed many times. V usage is TRBV7-7 and J usage is TRBJ2-3; D gene ambiguous. CDR1 is SSHAT, CDR2 FNYEAQ, per germline (reference sequence). Trimming removed 1 base from V and 7 bases from J, with 12 bases in between. The CDR3 is made up of 14 amino acids. The CDR3 DNA reads as TGTGCCAGCAGCTTAGATCCAGAGTCTAATACGCAGTATTTT. It translates to CASSLDPESNTQYF.

This clonotype came up a few times. This chain joins TRBV24-1 and TRBJ2-1, with 10 bases identical to TRBD2. Trimming cost V 6 bases and J 5 bases; bases outside gene matches: 3. The CDR3 extends over 14 amino acids. Germline V gene sequence: CDR1 KGHDR, CDR2 SFDVKD. CDR3 amino acids: CATSRTSGHNEQFF. CDR3 DNA sequence: TGTGCCACCAGTCGGACTAGCGGACACAATGAGCAGTTCTTC.

The genes are TRBV6-5 and TRBJ1-2; maybe TRBD1 (5 bases). In germline, CDR1 is MNHEY, CDR2 SVGAGI. V was shortened by 3 bases and J by 3 bases, with 8 bases between the two germline ends. The CDR3 has 13 amino acids. CDR3 amino acids: CASSYGTYYGYTF. The CDR3 DNA reads as TGTGCCAGCAGTTATGGGACGTACTATGGCTACACCTTC.

This clonotype showed up just a few times. This chain connects TRBV20-1 to TRBJ2-1; 8 nucleotides align to TRBD1. Losses at the gene ends were 6 bases for V and 4 bases for J; bases not matched to a gene: 5. This CDR3 spans 13 amino acids. CDR1 DFQATT and CDR2 SNEGSKA come from the germline V gene (reference sequence). The chain's CDR3 is CSATGAPYNEQFF. DNA of the CDR3: TGCAGTGCGACAGGGGCCCCGTACAATGAGCAGTTCTTC.

By share of the sample, this clonotype is medium-sized. The chain joins TRBV29-1 to TRBJ2-7; D is possibly TRBD1 or TRBD2 (5 bases each). Germline CDR1 is SQVTM and CDR2 is ANQGSEA. The V gene lost 1 base and the J gene lost 2 bases, with 12 bases spanning the gap. CDR3 length: 14 amino acids. The CDR3 loop is CSVEVPGPTYEQYF. CDR3 nucleotides: TGCAGCGTTGAAGTCCCGGGACCTACCTACGAGCAGTACTTC.

The V and J genes are TRBV4-1 and TRBJ1-3; D unresolved. V gave up 4 bases and J gave up 4 bases, with 14 bases separating them. This CDR3 has 15 residues. Germline assignment: CDR1 MGHRA and CDR2 YSYEKL. CDR3 nucleotide sequence: TGCGCCAGCAGCCTATCGACTGGTGGCGGAAACACCATATATTTT. Its protein is CASSLSTGGGNTIYF.

This clonotype has more than one count but fewer than ten. V gene TRBV12-3 or TRBV12-4 combines with J gene TRBJ1-1; a weak D match, TRBD1 (5 bases). The CDR3 covers 14 residues. The V end was cut by 0 bases, the J end by 1 base, with 6 bases between. The CDR3 DNA is TGTGCCAGCAGTTTAGCAGGGGAGAACACTGAAGCTTTCTTT. Residues: CASSLAGENTEAFF.

This clonotype was counted ten times or more. The V gene is TRBV29-1, the J gene TRBJ1-1; D is perhaps TRBD1 (6 bases). CDR1 and CDR2 (germline): SQVTM, ANQGSEA. This CDR3 contains 12 residues. The CDR3 loop reads CGAGGLNTEAFF. CDR3 nucleotides: TGCGGCGCGGGGGGCCTGAACACTGAAGCTTTCTTT.

This chain uses TRBV6-1 with TRBJ2-5, with a possible D match to TRBD2 (6 bases). Trimming left V 6 bases short and J 2 bases short, with 19 bases between. This CDR3 is built from 16 residues. CDR1 is MNHNS, CDR2 SASEGT, per germline. The CDR3 DNA reads as TGTGCCAGCAGCCCCCCGGGGATCCGGGGGCAAGAGACCCAGTACTTC. Translation gives CASSPPGIRGQETQYF.

There are many counts of this clonotype. The rearrangement links TRBV6-1 to TRBJ2-1; 13 bases agree with TRBD2. Germline-derived CDR1 and CDR2 are MNHNS and SASEGT. V dropped 7 bases and J dropped 5; count of bases not matched to a gene: 5. This CDR3 contains 15 residues. The CDR3 coding sequence is TGTGCCAGCACAGGAGGGACTAGCGGGAACAATGAGCAGTTCTTC. It encodes CASTGGTSGNNEQFF.

In this sample, this clonotype turned up many times. The DNA for the CDR3 is TGTGCCAACCCCTCCCACCTCTGGCGGCAACCAAGCACAGATACGCAGTATTTT. Its protein is CANPSHLWRQPSTDTQYF. This sequence joins TRBV21-1 and TRBJ2-3; the table gives TRBD2 as D, unverified against the DNA. TRBV21-1 is annotated as a pseudogene. The CDR3 contains 18 residues.

The sample holds a few counts of this clonotype. This chain links TRBV7-8 with TRBJ2-3; D unresolved. V was clipped by 4 bases and J by 3 bases, with 17 bases between them. The CDR3 runs to 16 residues. Germline V gene lookup returns CDR1 SGHVS and CDR2 FQNEAQ. The CDR3 reads CASSSSARGPTDTQYF. In DNA, the CDR3 is TGTGCCAGCAGCTCGAGCGCAAGAGGACCGACAGATACGCAGTATTTT.

This clonotype was seen repeatedly, ten times or more. This sequence joins TRBV20-1 and TRBJ1-1; TRBD1 aligns across 7 bases. Germline V gene sequence: CDR1 DFQATT, CDR2 SNEGSKA (reference sequence). Trimming took 6 bases from V and 0 from J; bases not matched to a gene: 7. The CDR3 length is 14 residues. The CDR3 DNA follows: TGCAGTGCCGCAGGGGGTGTGGTGAACACTGAAGCTTTCTTT. It is translated as CSAAGGVVNTEAFF.

This clonotype was observed at least ten times. V and J are TRBV18 and TRBJ2-3; weak D call: TRBD1 (5 bases). The CDR3 contains 14 residues. V was clipped by 4 bases and J by 2 bases, with 10 bases between them. Germline CDR1 and CDR2: KGHSH and LQKENI. The CDR3 DNA reads TGTGCCAGCTCACTAGGGGCGATCACAGATACGCAGTATTTT. It yields the protein CASSLGAITDTQYF. Full variable domain (outside the CDR3, taken from reference TRBV18 and TRBJ2-3): NAGVMQNPRHLVRRRGQEARLRCSPMKGHSHVYWYRQLPEEGLKFMVYLQKENIIDESGMPKERFSAEFPKEGPSILRIQQVVRGDSAAYFCASSLGAITDTQYFGPGTRLTVL.

In this sample, this clonotype turned up many times. The genes are TRBV29-1 and TRBJ2-1, with 8 bases identical to TRBD2. V lost 4 bases and J lost 9; bases outside the gene matches: 11. The germline V gene encodes CDR1 SQVTM and CDR2 ANQGSEA. There are 14 residues in the CDR3. The CDR3 DNA reads TGCAGCGTTGCCCCGGGACTAGGGATTGGTGAGCAGTTCTTC. Translated: CSVAPGLGIGEQFF.

This clonotype was seen more than once but under ten times. V gene TRBV11-3 combines with J gene TRBJ2-2, with 11 bases that match TRBD1. This CDR3 is built from 15 residues. The junction had 5 bases not matched to a gene; V was cut back by 7 bases and J by 4 bases. Germline V gene data show CDR1 as SGHNT and CDR2 as YENEEA. For the CDR3, the DNA is TGTGCCAGCACCGGGACAGGGGGTACCACCGGGGAGCTGTTTTTT. The encoded protein is CASTGTGGTTGELFF. Using reference TRBV11-3 and TRBJ2-2 for the parts outside the CDR3, the full variable domain is EAGVVQSPRYKIIEKKQPVAFWCNPISGHNTLYWYLQNLGQGPELLIRYENEEAVDDSQLPKDRFSAERLKGVDSTLKIQPAELGDSAVYLCASTGTGGTTGELFFGEGSRLTVL.